These 4 T cell receptor beta chains were all obtained from the same sample, sequenced in a study of spatial heterogeneity in lung cancer. TCRdb called the 5' RACE reads again in MiXCR, with one record for every CDR3 protein. The sample shows 60,000 to 90,000 distinct CDR3 sequences, more than 10% of them seen only once. The sample's time point: sample taken at primary tumor resection. Whole RNA was taken from tumor, nontumor lung or frozen PBMC; it was then sequenced unsorted. The specimen comprised PBMCs, sampled at surgery. Receptors were obtained from a male donor with early-stage non-small cell lung cancer.

The sample holds a few counts of this clonotype. The chain recombines TRBV7-9 with TRBJ2-1; no firm D call. This CDR3 is built from 12 residues. Deletions cut 4 bases from V and 4 bases from J, with 5 bases between. Per the germline V gene, CDR1 is SEHNR and CDR2 is FQNEAQ (reference sequence). CDR3 coding DNA: TGTGCCAGCAGCTCCGCTTACAATGAGCAGTTCTTC. It specifies CASSSAYNEQFF.

The chain employs TRBV19 and TRBJ1-1, with TRBD1 as a possible D gene (5 bases). This CDR3 is built from 15 residues. Deletions cut 5 bases from V and 0 bases from J, with 13 bases between. CDR1 is LNHDA and CDR2 is SQIVND in the germline V gene (reference sequence). CDR3 bases: TGTGCCAGTAGTGCCCTGGGGACGGTGAACACTGAAGCTTTCTTT. Translated, it gives CASSALGTVNTEAFF.

J is TRBJ1-1 and V is TRBV20-1, with 7 bases lining up with TRBD1. Trimming removed 3 bases from V and 2 bases from J; junction bases left unmatched: 6. Germline CDR1 and CDR2: DFQATT and SNEGSKA (reference sequence). The CDR3 is made up of 14 amino acids. The DNA for the CDR3 is TGCAGTGCTAGTCGACAGGGCCCAAACACTGAAGCTTTCTTT. Translating gives CSASRQGPNTEAFF.

This clonotype showed up just a few times. Written as DNA, the CDR3 is TGCGCCAGCAGCTTGGCCTCGGAAGAGACTGAAGCTTTCTTT. Residues: CASSLASEETEAFF. The chain has TRBV5-1 and TRBJ1-1; D gene uncertain. The CDR3 has 14 amino acids. CDR1 is SGHRS, CDR2 YFSETQ, per germline. V lost 0 bases to trimming and J lost 5 bases, with 11 bases between them.